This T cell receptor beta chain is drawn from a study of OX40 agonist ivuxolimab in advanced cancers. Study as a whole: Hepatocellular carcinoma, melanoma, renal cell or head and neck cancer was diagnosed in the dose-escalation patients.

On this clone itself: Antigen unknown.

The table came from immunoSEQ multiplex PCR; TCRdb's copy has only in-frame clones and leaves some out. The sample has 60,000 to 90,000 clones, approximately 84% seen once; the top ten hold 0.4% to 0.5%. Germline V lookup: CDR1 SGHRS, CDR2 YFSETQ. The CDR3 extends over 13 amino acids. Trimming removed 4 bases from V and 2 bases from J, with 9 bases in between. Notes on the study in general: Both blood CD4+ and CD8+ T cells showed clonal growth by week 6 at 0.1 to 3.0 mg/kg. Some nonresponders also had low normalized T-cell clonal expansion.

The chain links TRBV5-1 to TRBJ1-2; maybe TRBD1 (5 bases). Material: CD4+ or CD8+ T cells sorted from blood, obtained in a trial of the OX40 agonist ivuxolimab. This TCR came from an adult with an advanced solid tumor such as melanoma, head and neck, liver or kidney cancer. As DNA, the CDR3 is TGCGCCAGCAGCCCCGACAGCAACTATGGCTACACCTTC. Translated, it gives CASSPDSNYGYTF. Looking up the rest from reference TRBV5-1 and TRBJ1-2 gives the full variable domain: KAGVTQTPRYLIKTRGQQVTLSCSPISGHRSVSWYQQTPGQGLQFLFEYFSETQRNKGNFPGRFSGRQFSNSRSEMNVSTLELGDSALYLCASSPDSNYGYTFGSGTRLTVV.